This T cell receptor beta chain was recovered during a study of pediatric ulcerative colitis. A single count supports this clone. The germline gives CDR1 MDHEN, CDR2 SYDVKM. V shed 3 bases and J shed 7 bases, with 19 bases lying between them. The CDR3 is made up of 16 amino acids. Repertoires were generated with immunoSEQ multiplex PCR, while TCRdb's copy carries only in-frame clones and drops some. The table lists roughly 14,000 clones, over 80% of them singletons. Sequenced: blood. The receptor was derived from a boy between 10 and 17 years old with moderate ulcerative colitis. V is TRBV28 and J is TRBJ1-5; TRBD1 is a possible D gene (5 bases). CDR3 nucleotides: TGTGCCAGCAGTTTCCGGACATCTCTATCAAAGCAGCCCCAGCATTTT. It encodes CASSFRTSLSKQPQHF.